Below are 7 T cell receptor beta chains sequenced from a single sample in a study of cytomegalovirus exposure and HLA in healthy donors. 13 Jbeta primers and 60 Vbeta primers were used for the PCR. Assay: immunoSEQ multiplex PCR; the TCRdb copy retains only in-frame clones and omits some. The sample contains more than 85,000 clones, roughly 80% of which appear only once. Sequencing was performed on PBMCs. The receptors were gathered from a man aged 35-49 years in good health and CMV-seronegative.

In this sample, this clone turned up a few times. CDR3 amino acids: CASSIRQGGRETQYF. CDR3 bases: TGTGCCAGCAGCATCAGACAGGGAGGCCGGGAGACCCAGTACTTC. The chain is built from TRBV7-8 and TRBJ2-5, with D possibly matching TRBD1 (7 bases). Trimming shortened V by 5 bases and J by 5 bases, and 18 bases separated the two germline ends. The CDR3 is 15 amino acids. The germline gives CDR1 SGHVS, CDR2 FQNEAQ.

The chain has TRBV2 and TRBJ1-1, with TRBD1 identical over 10 bases. From germline, CDR1 is SNHLY and CDR2 FYNNEI. The CDR3 covers 15 residues. The V gene end was trimmed by 6 bases and the J gene end by 8 bases; junction bases not matched to a gene: 12. CDR3 DNA: TGTGCCAGCAGGCCTAGACAGGGGGCGTTTCAAGAAGCTTTCTTT. The encoded protein is CASRPRQGAFQEAFF. Full variable domain (rest looked up from reference TRBV2 and TRBJ1-1): EPEVTQTPSHQVTQMGQEVILRCVPISNHLYFYWYRQILGQKVEFLVSFYNNEISEKSEIFDDQFSVERPDGSNFTLKIRSTKLEDSAMYFCASRPRQGAFQEAFFGQGTRLTVV.

As for this clone: An end of the junction differs from the germline gene, which may be a read error. The V gene is TRBV7-9, the J gene TRBJ2-5; TRBD2 aligns across 10 bases. This CDR3 has 15 residues. Per germline, CDR1 SEHNR and CDR2 FQNEAQ (reference sequence). The CDR3 sequence is CSSSSPAGGQETQYF. As DNA, the CDR3 is TGTTCCAGCAGCTCCCCAGCGGGGGGGCAAGAGACCCAGTACTTC.

The genes are TRBV30 and TRBJ2-7, with D possibly being TRBD2 (6 bases). The germline V and J ends were trimmed by 1 base and 2 bases, with 18 bases remaining between them. Per germline, CDR1 GTSNPN and CDR2 SVGIG (reference sequence). CDR3 length: 16 amino acids. CDR3 DNA: TGTGCCTGGAGTGGCAAAGCGGGCAGCAGGGCCTACGAGCAGTACTTC. Protein sequence: CAWSGKAGSRAYEQYF.

This clone is medium-sized by share. This sample includes further DNA sequences coding for the same CDR3. The V and J genes are TRBV15 and TRBJ2-3; the match to TRBD2 covers 13 bases. V shed 5 bases, J shed 1 base, and the junction held 3 bases outside the gene matches. CDR1 is LNHNV, CDR2 YYDKDF, per germline (reference sequence). The CDR3 extends over 16 amino acids. The CDR3 coding sequence is TGTGCCACCAGCCGCGGGACTAGCGGGGGCACAGATACGCAGTATTTT. The encoded protein is CATSRGTSGGTDTQYF.

The chain combines TRBV11-2 with TRBJ2-7, with D perhaps TRBD1 (5 bases). Trimming removed 4 bases from V and 0 bases from J, with 13 bases in between. Germline-derived CDR1 and CDR2 are SGHAT and FQNNGV. The CDR3 runs 15 residues. CDR3 nucleotide sequence: TGTGCCAGCAGCTCGAAAGGGGCTCGCTCCTACGAGCAGTACTTC. Protein sequence: CASSSKGARSYEQYF.

CDR3 sequence (DNA): TGTGCCAGCAGCGTAATAATCTGGCATGAAAAAGCTTTCTTT. Its protein product is CASSVIIWHEKAFF. The genes are TRBV9 and TRBJ1-1; D gene uncertain. The V end was cut by 1 base, the J end by 9 bases, with 16 bases between. The germline V gene encodes CDR1 SGDLS and CDR2 YYNGEE. The CDR3 is made up of 14 amino acids.